Below are 2 T cell receptor beta chains sequenced from a single sample in a study of cytomegalovirus exposure and HLA in healthy donors. Primers: 60 Vbeta forward and 13 Jbeta reverse. The repertoire was sequenced with immunoSEQ multiplex PCR; TCRdb's copy has only in-frame clones and lacks some. The sample records about 160,000 clones, approximately 81% being singletons. The specimen was PBMCs. The receptors derive from a man between 18 and 35 years old in good health and CMV-seronegative.

The chain uses TRBV4-1 and TRBJ2-1; possible D gene TRBD2, 6 bases. Germline CDR1 and CDR2: MGHRA and YSYEKL. V lost 1 base to trimming and J lost 9 bases, with 13 bases between them. This CDR3 has 14 residues. In nucleotides, the CDR3 is TGCGCCAGCAGCCAAGGGGGAGGCTCCGGTGAGCAGTTCTTC. Encoded protein: CASSQGGGSGEQFF.

The J gene is TRBJ2-1, the V gene TRBV6-6; maybe TRBD2 (6 bases). The length of the CDR3 is 13 residues. Trimming pared 10 bases from V and 4 bases from J, leaving 14 bases between. Germline V gene sequence: CDR1 MNHNY, CDR2 SVGAGI (reference sequence). Written as DNA, the CDR3 is TGTGCCACGGGTAGGAGGGAATACAATGAGCAGTTCTTC. As protein: CATGRREYNEQFF.